These 23 T cell receptor beta chains originate from one sample sequenced in a study of cytomegalovirus exposure and HLA in healthy donors. 13 Jbeta primers and 60 Vbeta primers were used for the PCR. Clones were read by immunoSEQ multiplex PCR, and TCRdb kept only the in-frame ones, dropping some. This sample yields 180,000 or so clones, of which about 81% are seen a single time; 6.5% belongs to the top ten. Specimen: PBMCs. All receptors come from a woman aged 50 to 60 in good health and CMV-seropositive.

The genes are TRBV2 and TRBJ2-7; 10 bases are shared with TRBD2. Germline V gene sequence: CDR1 SNHLY, CDR2 FYNNEI. V dropped 2 bases and J dropped 4; count of bases not matched to a gene: 2. There are 14 residues in the CDR3. CDR3 sequence (DNA): TGTGCCAGCAGTGAAATAGCGGGGGGATACGAGCAGTACTTC. This translates into CASSEIAGGYEQYF. Using reference TRBV2 and TRBJ2-7 for the parts outside the CDR3, the full variable domain is EPEVTQTPSHQVTQMGQEVILRCVPISNHLYFYWYRQILGQKVEFLVSFYNNEISEKSEIFDDQFSVERPDGSNFTLKIRSTKLEDSAMYFCASSEIAGGYEQYFGPGTRLTVT.

V and J are TRBV28 and TRBJ2-2, with 8 bases matching TRBD1. The germline V gene has CDR1 MDHEN and CDR2 SYDVKM. Losses at the gene ends were 3 bases for V and 4 bases for J; bases not matched to a gene: 1. The CDR3 spans 14 residues. The CDR3 nucleotides are TGTGCCAGCAGTTTGACAGGGGTCACCGGGGAGCTGTTTTTT. Translation gives CASSLTGVTGELFF.

The chain carries TRBV5-1 and TRBJ2-1, with 7 bases lining up with TRBD1. This CDR3 contains 14 residues. The junction had 3 bases not matched to a gene; V was cut back by 0 bases and J by 6 bases. Germline values: CDR1 SGHRS, CDR2 YFSETQ. The CDR3 coding sequence is TGCGCCAGCAGCTTGGGGGACAGCCCCAATGAGCAGTTCTTC. The encoded protein is CASSLGDSPNEQFF.

This sequence joins TRBV6-5 and TRBJ2-3, with 13 bases identical to TRBD2. CDR3 length equals 13 residues. Trimming took 11 bases from V and 7 from J; bases not matched to a gene: 6. Germline V lookup: CDR1 MNHEY, CDR2 SVGAGI. In DNA form, the CDR3 reads TGTGCCTCCAGGACTAGCGGGAGTAATACGCAGTATTTT. Translated, it gives CASRTSGSNTQYF.

The V gene is TRBV28, the J gene TRBJ1-5, with D tentatively TRBD1 (5 bases). The CDR3 totals 12 residues. Germline CDR1 MDHEN, CDR2 SYDVKM. The germline V and J ends were trimmed by 10 bases and 6 bases, with 13 bases remaining between them. In DNA, the CDR3 is TGTGCCACCGGACGGGGGGTTCAGCCCCAGCATTTT. This gives the protein CATGRGVQPQHF.

The rearrangement links TRBV27 to TRBJ2-2, with 9 bases identical to TRBD1. The CDR3 covers 15 residues. V was clipped by 6 bases and J by 8 bases; unmatched bases: 10. Germline V gene lookup returns CDR1 MNHEY and CDR2 SMNVEV (reference sequence). CDR3 bases: TGTGCCAGCAGCCCCGGGACAGGGAGGGGTGGGGAGCTGTTTTTT. Translation: CASSPGTGRGGELFF.

This chain uses TRBV7-3 with TRBJ2-3, with 9 bases lining up with TRBD2. Germline CDR1 reads SGHTA; CDR2 reads FQGTGA. With 5 bases clipped from V and 2 bases from J, the junction kept 11 bases outside the gene matches. The CDR3 covers 17 residues. The DNA of the CDR3 is TGTGCCAGCAGCAACCCCCTAGCGGGGCTTTACACAGATACGCAGTATTTT. This sequence encodes CASSNPLAGLYTDTQYF.

The chain uses TRBV28 and TRBJ2-7; the match to TRBD2 covers 8 bases. Germline CDR1 reads MDHEN; CDR2 reads SYDVKM. The CDR3 is 16 amino acids. V lost 2 bases and J lost 0; bases outside the gene matches: 6. CDR3 in DNA: TGTGCCAGCAGTTTACCCGGGACTAGAGGCTCCTACGAGCAGTACTTC. Its protein is CASSLPGTRGSYEQYF.

The chain combines TRBV7-9 with TRBJ2-5; D is perhaps TRBD2 (6 bases). Germline assignment: CDR1 SEHNR and CDR2 FQNEAQ (reference sequence). This CDR3 region has 13 residues. Trimming cost V 3 bases and J 2 bases, with 7 bases left between them. The CDR3 spells CASSLGGQETQYF. The DNA for the CDR3 is TGTGCCAGCAGCTTGGGGGGTCAAGAGACCCAGTACTTC.

The genes are TRBV7-2 and TRBJ1-5; D gene uncertain. The CDR3 sequence is 13 residues long. The ends were cut back, 6 bases at V and 5 bases at J, with 11 bases in the middle. In germline, CDR1 is SGHTA, CDR2 FQGNSA. The CDR3 loop is CASRSAWDQPQHF. CDR3 nucleotide sequence: TGTGCCAGCAGAAGCGCATGGGATCAGCCCCAGCATTTT. Based on the CDR3 plus reference TRBV7-2 and TRBJ1-5, the full variable domain is GAGVSQSPSNKVTEKGKDVELRCDPISGHTALYWYRQSLGQGLEFLIYFQGNSAPDKSGLPSDRFSAERTGGSVSTLTIQRTQQEDSAVYLCASRSAWDQPQHFGDGTRLSIL.

This CDR3 reads CASSPDRRDTEAFF. In nucleotides, the CDR3 is TGTGCCAGCAGCCCGGACAGGAGAGACACTGAAGCTTTCTTT. V is TRBV5-4 and J is TRBJ1-1; TRBD1 matches at 7 bases. V shed 4 bases, J shed 3 bases, and the junction held 6 bases outside the gene matches. This CDR3 has 14 residues. The germline V gene encodes CDR1 SGHNT and CDR2 YYREEE (reference sequence).

This chain uses TRBV29-1 with TRBJ2-5, with D perhaps TRBD2 (6 bases). CDR1 and CDR2 (germline): SQVTM, ANQGSEA. Between the trimmed V and J ends, which lost 7 bases and 3 bases, there was a span of 12 bases. The CDR3 is made up of 12 amino acids. The CDR3 reads CSAEGGEETQYF. The CDR3 region has the DNA TGCAGCGCAGAAGGCGGGGAAGAGACCCAGTACTTC. The complete variable domain, with remaining parts taken from reference TRBV29-1 and TRBJ2-5, reads SAVISQKPSRDICQRGTSLTIQCQVDSQVTMMFWYRQQPGQSLTLIATANQGSEATYESGFVIDKFPISRPNLTFSTLTVSNMSPEDSSIYLCSAEGGEETQYFGPGTRLLVL.

The V gene is TRBV2, the J gene TRBJ2-7; TRBD2 might be the D (6 bases). Germline CDR1 and CDR2: SNHLY and FYNNEI. This CDR3 region has 14 residues. Between the trimmed V and J ends, which lost 10 bases and 2 bases, there was a span of 18 bases. Here the CDR3 reads CAISYSLAPYEQYF. CDR3 nucleotide sequence: TGTGCCATCTCATACTCACTAGCTCCCTACGAGCAGTACTTC.

V gene TRBV6-5 combines with J gene TRBJ1-4; D is unclear. Germline V gene lookup returns CDR1 MNHEY and CDR2 SVGAGI. V was shortened by 2 bases and J by 16 bases, with 17 bases between the two germline ends. The CDR3 is 13 residues long. CDR3 protein: CASSYEEGASQFF. The CDR3, as DNA: TGTGCCAGCAGTTACGAGGAGGGAGCCTCACAGTTTTTT.

The rearrangement joins TRBV27 to TRBJ2-2; 9 nucleotides align to TRBD2. The CDR3 consists of 18 residues. Germline values: CDR1 MNHEY, CDR2 SMNVEV (reference sequence). J was trimmed by 8 bases and V by 2 bases; bases with no gene match: 15. CDR3 sequence reads: CASSLGGTRGRASGELFF. CDR3 DNA: TGTGCCAGCAGTTTAGGCGGGACTCGCGGGAGGGCCTCTGGGGAGCTGTTTTTT.

This clone was seen a handful of times. The V call is TRBV28, the J call TRBJ1-4, with a weak D call TRBD1 (5 bases). Germline CDR1 reads MDHEN; CDR2 reads SYDVKM. V lost 3 bases and J 10 bases, leaving 18 bases between the germline ends. The CDR3 is 15 residues long. CDR3 sequence (DNA): TGTGCCAGCAGTTTTCCCCGATCGGGCGGGGGAAAACTGTTTTTT. This translates into CASSFPRSGGGKLFF. Looking up the rest from reference TRBV28 and TRBJ1-4 gives the full variable domain: DVKVTQSSRYLVKRTGEKVFLECVQDMDHENMFWYRQDPGLGLRLIYFSYDVKMKEKGDIPEGYSVSREKKERFSLILESASTNQTSMYLCASSFPRSGGGKLFFGSGTQLSVL.

The rearrangement joins TRBV6-1 to TRBJ1-5; 7 bases map to TRBD1. The V gene end was trimmed by 4 bases and the J gene end by 7 bases; junction bases not matched to a gene: 4. CDR1 and CDR2 (germline): MNHNS, SASEGT. The CDR3 is made up of 13 amino acids. CDR3 nucleotides: TGTGCCAGCAGTGGACAGGGTGACCAGCCCCAGCATTTT. Its translation is CASSGQGDQPQHF.

V and J are TRBV2 and TRBJ1-1; TRBD1 agrees at 10 bases. This CDR3 contains 13 residues. Germline values: CDR1 SNHLY, CDR2 FYNNEI. Trimming cost V 9 bases and J 4 bases; bases outside gene matches: 5. CDR3 in DNA: TGTGCCAGAGACAGGGGGCGCGGCACTGAAGCTTTCTTT. It is translated as CARDRGRGTEAFF.

The rearrangement uses TRBV5-1 and TRBJ2-3; 7 bases map to TRBD1. The germline CDR1 and CDR2 sequences are SGHRS and YFSETQ. V shed 2 bases, J shed 1 base, and the junction held 4 bases outside the gene matches. The CDR3 has 15 residues. The CDR3 reads CASSLGGVGTDTQYF. The CDR3 nucleotides are TGCGCCAGCAGCTTAGGGGGCGTTGGCACAGATACGCAGTATTTT.

The gene calls are TRBV2 and TRBJ2-7; weak D call: TRBD1 (6 bases). Germline V gives CDR1 SNHLY, CDR2 FYNNEI. V lost 1 base and J 12 bases, leaving 16 bases between the germline ends. The CDR3 spans 13 residues. The CDR3 DNA sequence: TGTGCCAGCAGTGAAGATCGTCAGGGGTGGGGGTACTTC. Translating gives CASSEDRQGWGYF.

This chain uses TRBV7-9 with TRBJ2-7, with 8 nucleotides matching TRBD1. Germline V gives CDR1 SEHNR, CDR2 FQNEAQ (reference sequence). With V trimmed by 1 base and J by 2 bases, 1 base remained unmatched. The CDR3 contains 14 residues. CDR3 in amino acids: CASSLGTGPYEQYF. Here the CDR3 DNA reads TGTGCCAGCAGCTTAGGGACAGGGCCCTACGAGCAGTACTTC. The full variable domain, with the rest looked up from reference TRBV7-9 and TRBJ2-7, is DTGVSQNPRHKITKRGQNVTFRCDPISEHNRLYWYRQTLGQGPEFLTYFQNEAQLEKSRLLSDRFSAERPKGSFSTLEIQRTEQGDSAMYLCASSLGTGPYEQYFGPGTRLTVT.

J is TRBJ2-3 and V is TRBV10-3, with a possible D match to TRBD1 (6 bases). Germline V gene sequence: CDR1 ENHRY, CDR2 SYGVKD. This CDR3 comprises 17 residues. The germline V and J ends were trimmed by 3 bases and 0 bases, with 16 bases remaining between them. The CDR3 DNA follows: TGTGCCATCAGTGATAAGGGGGTTGCGACTAGCACAGATACGCAGTATTTT. Translation gives CAISDKGVATSTDTQYF.

The rearrangement links TRBV7-9 to TRBJ2-3; tentatively, D is TRBD1 (5 bases). Germline V gene lookup returns CDR1 SEHNR and CDR2 FQNEAQ (reference sequence). V was pared by 2 bases and J by 2 bases, with 8 bases between. The CDR3 has 14 amino acids. CDR3 amino acids: CASSLFRATDTQYF. The CDR3 bases are TGTGCCAGCAGCTTATTCAGGGCCACAGATACGCAGTATTTT.